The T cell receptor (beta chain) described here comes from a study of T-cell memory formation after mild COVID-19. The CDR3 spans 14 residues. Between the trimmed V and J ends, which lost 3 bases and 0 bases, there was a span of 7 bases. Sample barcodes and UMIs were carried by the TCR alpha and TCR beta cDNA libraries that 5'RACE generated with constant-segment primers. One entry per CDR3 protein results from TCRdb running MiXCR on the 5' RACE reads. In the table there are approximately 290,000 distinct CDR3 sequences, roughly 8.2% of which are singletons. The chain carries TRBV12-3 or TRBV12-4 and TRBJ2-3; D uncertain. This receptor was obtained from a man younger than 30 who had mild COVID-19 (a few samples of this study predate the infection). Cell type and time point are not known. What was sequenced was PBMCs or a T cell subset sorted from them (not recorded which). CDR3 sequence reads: CASSFGHSTDTQYF. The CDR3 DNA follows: TGTGCCAGCAGTTTTGGCCATAGCACAGATACGCAGTATTTT.